Presented here are 19 T cell receptor beta chains from one specimen sequenced in a study of neoadjuvant anti-PD-1 for oral cavity cancer. The repertoire was sequenced with immunoSEQ multiplex PCR; TCRdb's copy has only in-frame clones and lacks some. In the table there are some 71,000 clones, 83% of which are singletons. This sample comprised PBMCs, obtained before nivolumab (anti-PD-1) treatment. The receptors stem from a person aged 35 to 85 with oral cavity squamous cell carcinoma.

J is TRBJ2-1 and V is TRBV5-1; the D call may be TRBD1 or TRBD2 (5 bases each). V lost 5 bases and J lost 10, with 19 bases in between. The CDR3 contains 14 residues. Germline loops: CDR1 SGHRS, CDR2 YFSETQ. CDR3 coding DNA: TGCGCCAGCAGACAGGCATTCACCCGCGGGGAGCAGTTCTTC. Its translation: CASRQAFTRGEQFF.

This clone was seen once. This chain links TRBV7-2 with TRBJ2-5; 8 positions match TRBD2. The V gene end was trimmed by 2 bases and the J gene end by 4 bases; junction bases not matched to a gene: 9. CDR3 length: 16 residues. CDR1 is SGHTA and CDR2 is FQGNSA in the germline V gene. The CDR3 region has the DNA TGTGCCAGCAGCTTACTTTCCGGGAGGGCCCCAGAGACCCAGTACTTC. Translation: CASSLLSGRAPETQYF.

The CDR3 protein is CASSLGTGGGQPQHF. The CDR3 bases are TGTGCCAGCAGCTTGGGGACAGGGGGCGGCCAGCCCCAGCATTTT. The chain joins TRBV5-4 to TRBJ1-5; 11 bases line up with TRBD1. V lost 0 bases and J lost 7; bases outside the gene matches: 3. Per germline, CDR1 SGHNT and CDR2 YYREEE (reference sequence). The CDR3 runs to 15 residues.

The chain is built from TRBV10-3 and TRBJ2-1, with D tentatively TRBD1 or TRBD2 (6 bases each). Germline V gene data show CDR1 as ENHRY and CDR2 as SYGVKD. The CDR3 extends over 16 amino acids. Deletions cut 2 bases from V and 9 bases from J, with 20 bases between. The CDR3 nucleotides are TGTGCCATCAGTGAGCGTGGGGGCGGGGCGCGCTCTGAGCAGTTCTTC. This codes for CAISERGGGARSEQFF.

The chain is built from TRBV6-1 and TRBJ2-1, with 7 bases aligning to TRBD2. The CDR3 runs 14 residues. V lost 7 bases to trimming and J lost 0 bases; unmatched junction nucleotides: 3. Germline V lookup: CDR1 MNHNS, CDR2 SASEGT. As DNA, the CDR3 is TGTGCCAGCACGGGCGGGAGCTCCTACAATGAGCAGTTCTTC. It specifies CASTGGSSYNEQFF.

This clone has more than one count but fewer than ten. The CDR3 here is CASSSNREAGGLAETQYF. The CDR3 nucleotides are TGTGCCAGCAGCAGCAACCGGGAAGCGGGGGGGCTTGCGGAGACCCAGTACTTC. The chain uses TRBV9 and TRBJ2-5, with TRBD2 matching 10 bases. The CDR3 covers 18 residues. V lost 4 bases and J lost 5; bases outside the gene matches: 17. The germline CDR1 and CDR2 sequences are SGDLS and YYNGEE.

This clone has a single count. The V and J genes are TRBV10-1 and TRBJ2-2; TRBD2 matches at 7 bases. The CDR3 contains 14 residues. Germline lookup yields CDR1 WNHNN and CDR2 SYGVQD (reference sequence). J gave up 6 bases and V 2 bases, and 3 bases lay outside the gene matches. DNA for the CDR3: TGCGCCAGCAGTGAGAGCGGGGTACCCGGGGAGCTGTTTTTT. Its protein product is CASSESGVPGELFF.

The chain couples TRBV6-1 to TRBJ1-4, with D possibly being TRBD1 (5 bases). Germline loops: CDR1 MNHNS, CDR2 SASEGT. This CDR3 spans 14 amino acids. The V end was cut by 3 bases, the J end by 3 bases, with 8 bases between. The CDR3 nucleotides are TGTGCCAGCAGTGAGGGGGAGGCTAATGAAAAACTGTTTTTT. This codes for CASSEGEANEKLFF.

This clone has a single count. The gene calls are TRBV27 and TRBJ2-3, with a weak D call TRBD2 (6 bases). Germline assignment: CDR1 MNHEY and CDR2 SMNVEV (reference sequence). V was pared by 3 bases and J by 1 base, with 8 bases between. The CDR3 consists of 14 residues. CDR3 nucleotides: TGTGCCAGCAGTTTGTGGGGGGGCACAGATACGCAGTATTTT. It codes for CASSLWGGTDTQYF.

The J gene is TRBJ2-5, the V gene TRBV4-1, with TRBD2 matching 8 bases. The length of the CDR3 is 16 residues. Germline CDR1 reads MGHRA; CDR2 reads YSYEKL. V gave up 1 base and J gave up 5 bases; unmatched junction bases: 9. This CDR3 is CASSQGHSGGSETQYF. In DNA form, the CDR3 reads TGCGCCAGCAGCCAAGGCCACAGCGGGGGTTCCGAGACCCAGTACTTC.

This clone was detected only once. The V gene is TRBV27, the J gene TRBJ2-5, with D uncertain. The CDR3 extends over 14 amino acids. Germline CDR1 is MNHEY and CDR2 is SMNVEV (reference sequence). Trimming stripped 1 base from V and 1 base from J, with 7 bases between. This chain's CDR3 is CASSLLWGQETQYF. CDR3 coding DNA: TGTGCCAGCAGTTTATTGTGGGGCCAAGAGACCCAGTACTTC.

The genes are TRBV6-1 and TRBJ1-6, with 10 bases matching TRBD1. Trimming removed 3 bases from V and 10 bases from J; junction bases left unmatched: 15. The germline gives CDR1 MNHNS, CDR2 SASEGT. The CDR3 is 18 residues long. CDR3 nucleotides: TGTGCCAGCAGTGAGCAAGCGGACTCCGGGACAGGGGACTCACCCCTCCACTTT. This encodes CASSEQADSGTGDSPLHF.

This clone appeared a few times. The J gene is TRBJ2-7, the V gene TRBV21-1. TRBV21-1 is assigned pseudogene status. This CDR3 has 15 residues. The CDR3 here is CASSKVRSNSYEQYF. CDR3 bases: TGTGCCAGCAGCAAAGTTAGGTCGAACTCCTACGAGCAGTACTTC.

The chain has TRBV4-1 and TRBJ2-1; 9 nucleotides line up with TRBD1. Per the germline V gene, CDR1 is MGHRA and CDR2 is YSYEKL. The V segment lost 5 bases and the J segment 7 bases; nucleotides outside the gene matches: 3. The CDR3 length is 13 residues. CDR3 in amino acids: CASSVTGGNEQFF. CDR3 bases: TGCGCCAGCAGCGTGACAGGGGGGAATGAGCAGTTCTTC.

This clone was seen only a few times. The CDR3 DNA follows: TGTGCCTGGAGCGGGACGGGCACTGAAGCTTTCTTT. This gives the protein CAWSGTGTEAFF. This chain connects TRBV30 to TRBJ1-1, with a weak D call TRBD1 (5 bases). In germline, CDR1 is GTSNPN, CDR2 SVGIG (reference sequence). This CDR3 is 12 amino acids long. Deletions cut 3 bases from V and 4 bases from J, with 9 bases between.

The chain has TRBV7-3 and TRBJ1-1; D is perhaps TRBD1 (5 bases). CDR1 and CDR2 (germline): SGHTA, FQGTGA. The CDR3 covers 17 residues. The ends were cut back, 5 bases at V and 4 bases at J, with 23 bases in the middle. The CDR3 region has the DNA TGTGCCAGCAGCCCCGGGGACGGATTGCCCTCGGGCACTGAAGCTTTCTTT. It is translated as CASSPGDGLPSGTEAFF.

The table lists this clone with a few counts. The chain joins TRBV7-3 to TRBJ2-5, with D uncertain. V lost 0 bases and J lost 1, with 9 bases in between. Germline V CDR1 and CDR2: SGHTA, FQGTGA. This CDR3 comprises 15 residues. CDR3 DNA: TGTGCCAGCAGCTTAACGAATACAGCCCAAGAGACCCAGTACTTC. Protein sequence: CASSLTNTAQETQYF.

This clone was seen just once. This CDR3 is CATSRERVTEQFF. DNA of the CDR3: TGTGCCACCAGCAGGGAACGAGTCACCGAGCAGTTCTTC. This chain uses TRBV15 with TRBJ2-1; D gene unclear. CDR3 size: 13 residues. Germline CDR1 and CDR2: LNHNV and YYDKDF (reference sequence). Trimming cost V 3 bases and J 10 bases, with 13 bases left between them.

The rearrangement joins TRBV7-2 to TRBJ2-7; maybe TRBD1 (5 bases). The V gene lost 1 base and the J gene lost 4 bases, with 20 bases spanning the gap. The germline V gene encodes CDR1 SGHTA and CDR2 FQGNSA. This CDR3 is 17 amino acids long. CDR3 sequence: CASSLEVAQGLRYEQYF. In DNA, the CDR3 is TGTGCCAGCAGCTTAGAAGTCGCGCAGGGTTTGAGGTACGAGCAGTACTTC.